This T cell receptor beta chain appears in the sequencing data of a study of blood T cell repertoires in COVID-19. People in the exposed group encountered a COVID-19 case within 2 weeks before entering the study. CDR1 is SGHNT, CDR2 YYREEE, per germline (reference sequence). CDR3 length: 17 residues. Trimming removed 4 bases from V and 7 bases from J; junction bases left unmatched: 11. Data came from immunoSEQ multiplex PCR; TCRdb stores just in-frame clones and leaves some out. The table has 250,000 or so clones, approximately 90% seen once. The gene calls are TRBV5-4 and TRBJ2-1; 13 bases are shared with TRBD2. The sequencing sample was made of PBMCs or T cells enriched from blood (not recorded which). The TCR was taken from a man aged 40-49 years who had been exposed to COVID-19. Here the CDR3 DNA reads TGTGCCAGCAGCCTCGGACTAGCGGGAGTATCGGAGAATGAGCAGTTCTTC. Amino acids: CASSLGLAGVSENEQFF.